These 20 T cell receptor beta chains came from one sample sequenced in a study of blood T cell repertoires in COVID-19. Only in-frame clones appear in the TCRdb table, and some are missing; sequencing was by immunoSEQ multiplex PCR. The table has 50,000 to 70,000 clones, around 84% seen once; the top ten hold around 5.4%. Material for sequencing was peripheral blood. These receptors were taken from a woman aged 60-75 years with acute or convalescent COVID-19.

The chain recombines TRBV11-2 with TRBJ2-1; possible D gene TRBD2, 7 bases. The V gene's germline CDR1 is SGHAT and CDR2 FQNNGV. The CDR3 extends over 14 amino acids. Trimming shortened V by 6 bases and J by 4 bases, and 13 bases separated the two germline ends. In DNA, the CDR3 is TGTGCCAGCAGGTTTGGGGGGGCTTACAATGAGCAGTTCTTC. It translates to CASRFGGAYNEQFF.

The V gene is TRBV10-1, the J gene TRBJ2-2; D is unresolved. CDR1 and CDR2 (germline): WNHNN, SYGVQD (reference sequence). The CDR3 is 14 residues long. Trimming took off 3 bases at V and 1 base at J, with 6 bases between the two ends. The CDR3 protein is CASSDRKNTGELFF. The CDR3 bases are TGCGCCAGCAGTGACAGGAAGAACACCGGGGAGCTGTTTTTT.

This chain connects TRBV5-1 to TRBJ1-4; 7 nucleotides line up with TRBD1. CDR1 is SGHRS and CDR2 is YFSETQ in the germline V gene. This CDR3 is 15 amino acids long. V lost 4 bases, J lost 1 base, and 4 bases stayed unmatched. In DNA form, the CDR3 reads TGCGCCAGCAGCCCTACAGGGGTAACTAATGAAAAACTGTTTTTT. Translating gives CASSPTGVTNEKLFF.

This clone was recorded only once. The CDR3 loop reads CASSEAGALYSNQPQHF. Here the CDR3 DNA reads TGCGCCAGCAGTGAAGCAGGGGCGCTCTATAGCAATCAGCCCCAGCATTTT. The V call is TRBV10-2, the J call TRBJ1-5; D may be TRBD1 (6 bases). CDR3 length: 17 amino acids. The germline CDR1 and CDR2 sequences are WSHSY and SAAADI. V lost 3 bases, J lost 0 bases, and 15 bases lay in between.

The chain is built from TRBV19 and TRBJ1-1; 8 positions match TRBD1. The CDR3 is 15 residues long. From germline, CDR1 is LNHDA and CDR2 SQIVND (reference sequence). The ends lost 5 bases at V and 3 bases at J; junction bases unmatched: 8. The CDR3: CASSGYRGADTEAFF. The DNA of the CDR3 is TGTGCCAGTAGTGGATACAGGGGGGCGGACACTGAAGCTTTCTTT. Full variable domain (missing parts from reference TRBV19 and TRBJ1-1): DGGITQSPKYLFRKEGQNVTLSCEQNLNHDAMYWYRQDPGQGLRLIYYSQIVNDFQKGDIAEGYSVSREKKESFPLTVTSAQKNPTAFYLCASSGYRGADTEAFFGQGTRLTVV.

V usage is TRBV10-2 and J usage is TRBJ2-2; the match to TRBD2 covers 15 bases. Germline V gives CDR1 WSHSY, CDR2 SAAADI. V lost 5 bases and J lost 4; bases outside the gene matches: 17. The CDR3 runs 21 residues. CDR3 protein: CASSSRAGRTSGGAGTGELFF. The DNA for the CDR3 is TGCGCCAGCAGTTCCCGCGCGGGTAGGACTAGCGGGGGGGCAGGCACCGGGGAGCTGTTTTTT.

V gene TRBV4-1 combines with J gene TRBJ1-5, with TRBD1 matching 8 bases. CDR1 and CDR2 from the germline V gene are MGHRA and YSYEKL. The CDR3 totals 15 residues. V lost 4 bases to trimming and J lost 2 bases; unmatched junction nucleotides: 4. The CDR3 coding sequence is TGCGCCAGCAGCCTGGGACAGGAGGGCAATCAGCCCCAGCATTTT. Translation: CASSLGQEGNQPQHF.

For the CDR3, the DNA is TGTGCCAGCAGCTTACAGGGCCCCGGTAACACTGAAGCTTTCTTT. Translating it yields CASSLQGPGNTEAFF. V usage is TRBV7-6 and J usage is TRBJ1-1; D may be TRBD1 (5 bases). This CDR3 has 15 amino acids. Germline V gives CDR1 SGHVS, CDR2 FNYEAQ. With 2 bases removed from V and 2 bases from J, the gap between germline ends came to 12 bases.

This clone has only a few counts. The chain combines TRBV11-3 with TRBJ2-1; no clear D gene. From germline, CDR1 is SGHNT and CDR2 YENEEA. The CDR3 consists of 12 residues. The V gene lost 4 bases and the J gene lost 8 bases, with 9 bases spanning the gap. The CDR3 bases are TGTGCCAGCAGCTATGACTCACATGAGCAGTTCTTC. This encodes CASSYDSHEQFF. Combining the CDR3 with reference TRBV11-3 and TRBJ2-1 gives the whole variable domain EAGVVQSPRYKIIEKKQPVAFWCNPISGHNTLYWYLQNLGQGPELLIRYENEEAVDDSQLPKDRFSAERLKGVDSTLKIQPAELGDSAVYLCASSYDSHEQFFGPGTRLTVL.

This clone was seen more than once but under ten times. The chain recombines TRBV7-9 with TRBJ1-2, with D perhaps matching TRBD1 (5 bases). The CDR3 is 15 residues long. V gave up 5 bases and J gave up 3 bases, with 16 bases separating them. Germline-derived CDR1 and CDR2 are SEHNR and FQNEAQ (reference sequence). The CDR3 DNA is TGTGCCAGCAGCGGGGCGGACCGGGGGGACTATGGCTACACCTTC. The encoded protein is CASSGADRGDYGYTF.

The chain employs TRBV6-5 and TRBJ1-1; 8 positions agree with TRBD1. Trimming cost V 0 bases and J 10 bases; bases outside gene matches: 7. CDR3 length equals 14 residues. Germline assignment: CDR1 MNHEY and CDR2 SVGAGI. CDR3 loop: CASSYSGTTGGAFF. CDR3 nucleotide sequence: TGTGCCAGCAGTTACTCAGGGACAACAGGGGGAGCTTTCTTT.

This clone was detected only once. V is TRBV5-6 and J is TRBJ2-3, with a possible D match to TRBD2 (6 bases). Germline V CDR1 and CDR2: SGHDT, YYEEEE. The CDR3 is made up of 15 amino acids. The V gene lost 0 bases and the J gene lost 3 bases, with 11 bases spanning the gap. CDR3 nucleotide sequence: TGTGCCAGCAGCTTGGTGGGTAGCGGAACAGATACGCAGTATTTT. Protein product: CASSLVGSGTDTQYF.

The chain combines TRBV18 with TRBJ1-5; no clear D gene. The CDR3 is 13 amino acids. V dropped 3 bases and J dropped 7 bases, with 10 bases sitting between them. CDR1 KGHSH and CDR2 LQKENI come from the germline V gene. In DNA form, the CDR3 reads TGTGCCAGCTCACCGCCCCAGACACAGCCCCAGCATTTT. Translation gives CASSPPQTQPQHF.

The rearrangement uses TRBV29-1 and TRBJ1-5; 11 bases fit TRBD1. V lost 4 bases to trimming and J lost 4 bases; unmatched junction nucleotides: 3. The CDR3 is 14 amino acids. Germline CDR1 reads SQVTM; CDR2 reads ANQGSEA. Here the CDR3 reads CSVAGQGDNQPQHF. CDR3 sequence (DNA): TGCAGCGTTGCGGGACAGGGGGATAATCAGCCCCAGCATTTT.

By share, this clone counts as medium-sized (0.01 to 0.1%). V is TRBV11-3 and J is TRBJ1-1; D not resolved. The CDR3 has 12 amino acids. Trimming took off 3 bases at V and 5 bases at J, with 7 bases between the two ends. Looked up from germline, CDR1 is SGHNT and CDR2 is YENEEA. CDR3 loop: CASSFGETEAFF. CDR3 DNA sequence: TGTGCCAGCAGCTTCGGGGAGACTGAAGCTTTCTTT.

The sample holds a few counts of this clone. Other DNA variants within this sample encode the same CDR3. The V call is TRBV6-6, the J call TRBJ2-3; no clear D. The length of the CDR3 is 14 residues. The V end lost 2 bases, the J end lost 3 bases, and 9 bases lay between the germline ends. Germline loops: CDR1 MNHNY, CDR2 SVGAGI (reference sequence). The CDR3, as DNA: TGTGCCAGCAGTTACCCCACTCGGACAGATACGCAGTATTTT. It specifies CASSYPTRTDTQYF.

The chain carries TRBV2 and TRBJ2-3; 9 nucleotides line up with TRBD2. The CDR3 is 16 residues long. After removal of 8 bases from V and 4 bases from J, the junction contained 13 bases not matched to a gene. Germline-derived CDR1 and CDR2 are SNHLY and FYNNEI. CDR3: CASLREWRGGADTQYF. DNA for the CDR3: TGTGCCAGCCTGAGGGAATGGCGGGGGGGCGCAGATACGCAGTATTTT.

The chain employs TRBV6-5 and TRBJ1-4; D remains ambiguous. Germline V CDR1 and CDR2: MNHEY, SVGAGI. V shed 6 bases and J shed 10 bases, with 15 bases lying between them. CDR3 length: 13 amino acids. The CDR3 protein is CASRGGGSRKLFF. The CDR3 region has the DNA TGTGCCAGCAGGGGAGGAGGATCGCGAAAACTGTTTTTT.

This clone was recorded only once. One junction end disagrees with the germline gene, perhaps due to a read error. Other DNA sequences of this sample code for an identical CDR3. This chain uses TRBV10-2 with TRBJ1-4, with unresolved D. The V gene's germline CDR1 is WSHSY and CDR2 SAAADI. The CDR3 extends over 14 amino acids. The CDR3 DNA is TGCGCCAGCAGTGAACCGGGGTTAAATGAAAAACTGTTTTTC. Amino acid sequence: CASSEPGLNEKLFF.

This clone appeared a single time. The chain carries TRBV4-1 and TRBJ2-3, with D uncertain. Trimming left V 4 bases short and J 11 bases short, with 13 bases between. Germline V gene lookup returns CDR1 MGHRA and CDR2 YSYEKL. CDR3 length: 12 residues. The DNA for the CDR3 is TGCGCCAGCAGCCCTGACTTCGTTGGGCAGTATTTT. It encodes CASSPDFVGQYF.